This TCR beta chain was retrieved from a study of shared clonotypes between healthy human individuals. Produced via immunoSEQ multiplex PCR; TCRdb's table is partial and in-frame only. In the table there are about 480,000 clones, around 74% of which are singletons. From germline, CDR1 is MGHRA and CDR2 YSYEKL. This CDR3 spans 15 amino acids. Unmatched junction bases numbered 1, after V lost 0 bases and J lost 2 bases. The V call is TRBV4-1, the J call TRBJ2-1; 7 bases map to TRBD2. The origin of this receptor is a middle-aged woman in good health. Some clones in this sample may be carry-over from other donors' samples. Source material: PBMCs. CDR3 coding DNA: TGCGCCAGCAGCCAAGATACTAGCGCCTACAATGAGCAGTTCTTC. It translates to CASSQDTSAYNEQFF.